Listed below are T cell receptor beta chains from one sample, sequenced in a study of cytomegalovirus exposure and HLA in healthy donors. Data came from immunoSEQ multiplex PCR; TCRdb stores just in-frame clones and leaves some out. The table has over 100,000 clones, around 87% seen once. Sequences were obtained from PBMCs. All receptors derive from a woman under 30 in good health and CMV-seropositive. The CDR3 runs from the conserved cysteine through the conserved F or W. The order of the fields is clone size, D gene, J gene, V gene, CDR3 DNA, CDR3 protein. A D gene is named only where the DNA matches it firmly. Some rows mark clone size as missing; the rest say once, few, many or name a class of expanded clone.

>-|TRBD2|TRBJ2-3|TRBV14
TGTGCCAGCAGCCAAGATACCGGGACTAGCGGGATAGTGGATACGCAGTATTTT
CASSQDTGTSGIVDTQYF
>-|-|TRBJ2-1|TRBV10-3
TGTGCCACACTTAGGGGAGGCTCCTACAATGAGCAGTTCTTC
CATLRGGSYNEQFF
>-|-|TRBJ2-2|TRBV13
TGTGCCAGCAGCTTCTCAGAGCGGGCCGGGGAGCTGTTTTTT
CASSFSERAGELFF
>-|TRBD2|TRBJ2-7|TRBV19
TGTGCCAGTAGTATAGTAGCGGGGACCGGCGAGCAGTACTTC
CASSIVAGTGEQYF
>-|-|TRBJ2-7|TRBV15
TGTGCCACCAGCAGAAGCGCTACAGGATCCGAGCAGTACTTC
CATSRSATGSEQYF
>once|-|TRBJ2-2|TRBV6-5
TGTGCCAGCAGTTATTTTGGCGGGAAATCCGGGGAGCTGTTTTTT
CASSYFGGKSGELFF
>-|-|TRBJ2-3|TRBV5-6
TGTGCCAGCAGCTTGGGTGGGGGGGCCCCAGATACGCAGTATTTT
CASSLGGGAPDTQYF
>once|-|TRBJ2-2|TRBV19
TGTGCCAGTAGTTCAGGGGAAAGGAGGGAGCTGTTTTTT
CASSSGERRELFF
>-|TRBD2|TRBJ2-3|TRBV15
TGTGCCACCGGATTAGCGGGAAGGATAGATACGCAGTATTTT
CATGLAGRIDTQYF
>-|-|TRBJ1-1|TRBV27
TGTGCCAGCAGTTTTGGGGGGTTTAACACTGAAGCTTTCTTT
CASSFGGFNTEAFF
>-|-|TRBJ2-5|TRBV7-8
TGTGCCAGCAGCTCCCGAGGAGAGACCCAGTACTTC
CASSSRGETQYF
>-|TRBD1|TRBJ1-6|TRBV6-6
TGTGCCAGCAATCTCCCGGGACAGGTGAATTCACCCCTCCACTTT
CASNLPGQVNSPLHF
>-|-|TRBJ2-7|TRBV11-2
TGTGCCAGCAGCCCGGGTAAATACGAGCAGTACTTC
CASSPGKYEQYF
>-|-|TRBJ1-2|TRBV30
TGTGCCTGGAGTCCGGGGGGGAGCTATGGCTACACCTTC
CAWSPGGSYGYTF
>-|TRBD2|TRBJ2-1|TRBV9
TGTGCCAGCAGCGCGTCGGGACTAGACTACAATGAGCAGTTCTTC
CASSASGLDYNEQFF
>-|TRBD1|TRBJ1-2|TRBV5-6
TGTGCCAGCAGCCCATACAGGGGGGCAGACTATGGCTACACCTTC
CASSPYRGADYGYTF
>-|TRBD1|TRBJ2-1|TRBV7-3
TGTGCCAGCAGCCCGGGACAGTACAATGAGCAGTTCTTC
CASSPGQYNEQFF
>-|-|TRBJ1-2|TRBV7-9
TGTGCCAGCAGCTTAGGACAGAACTATGGCTACACCTTC
CASSLGQNYGYTF
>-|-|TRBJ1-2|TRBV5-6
TGTGCCAGCAGCTTGGATCCGGGTACACGGTATGGCTACACCTTC
CASSLDPGTRYGYTF
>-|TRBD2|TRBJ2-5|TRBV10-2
TGCGCCAGCAGTGAGCTTACTAGCGGGGGCATGACCCAGTACTTC
CASSELTSGGMTQYF
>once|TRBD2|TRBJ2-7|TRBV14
TGTGCCAGCAGCCGTACCGGGACTAGCGGGAGGGCCCGAGGGTACGAGCAGTACTTC
CASSRTGTSGRARGYEQYF
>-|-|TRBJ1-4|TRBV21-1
TGTGCCGGGTCCGACAGGGGATCGGTTGAAAAACTGTTTTTT
CAGSDRGSVEKLFF
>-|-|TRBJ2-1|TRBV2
TGTGCCAGCAGAGTAGCCGCCAATGAGCAGTTCTTC
CASRVAANEQFF
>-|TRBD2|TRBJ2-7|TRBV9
TGTGCCAGCAGCGCCGGGGGGACTTCATTCTACGAGCAGTACTTC
CASSAGGTSFYEQYF
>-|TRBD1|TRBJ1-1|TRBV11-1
TGTGCCAGCAGCTTAGACAGGGGAATGAACACTGAAGCTTTCTTT
CASSLDRGMNTEAFF
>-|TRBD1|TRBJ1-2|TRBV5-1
TGCGCCAGCAGCTTTCCGGGACAGGGGGGAAACTATGGCTACACCTTC
CASSFPGQGGNYGYTF
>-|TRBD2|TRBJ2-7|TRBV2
TGTGCCAGCATGGCTAGCGGGGCCAACGAGCAGTACTTC
CASMASGANEQYF
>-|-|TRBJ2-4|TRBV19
TGTGCCAGTAGTCCGGAACAGGGTATCAAAAACATTCAGTACTTC
CASSPEQGIKNIQYF
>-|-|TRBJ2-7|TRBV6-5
TGTGCCAGCAGTTCCTCCCCCTCGGGTTTCGAGCAGTACTTC
CASSSSPSGFEQYF
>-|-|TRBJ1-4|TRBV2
TGTGCCAGCAGTGAAAGGTGGCAGGGTGGTTCGAAACTGTTTTTT
CASSERWQGGSKLFF
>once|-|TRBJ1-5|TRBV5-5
TGTGCCAGCAGCTTAGGATTGTCGACGGTACAGATGCAGCCCCAGCATTTT
CASSLGLSTVQMQPQHF
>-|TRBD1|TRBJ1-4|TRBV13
TGTGCCAGCAGCTTAGGACAGGGGGCTTGGGAAACTAATGAAAAACTGTTTTTT
CASSLGQGAWETNEKLFF
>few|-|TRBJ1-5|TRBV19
TGTGCCAGTAGTATTAAGAGAACCTACAATCAGCCCCAGCATTTT
CASSIKRTYNQPQHF
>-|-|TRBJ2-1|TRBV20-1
TGCAGGGCGAGGGGTCCTAGCGCCCAGTTCTTC
CRARGPSAQFF
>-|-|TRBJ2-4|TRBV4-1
TGCGCCAGCAGCCAAGAGCGGGCGCGGTCGGACAAAAACATTCAGTACTTC
CASSQERARSDKNIQYF
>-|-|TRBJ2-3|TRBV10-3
TGTGCCATCAGTGAGGGGGTAGCGGCTACAGATACGCAGTATTTT
CAISEGVAATDTQYF
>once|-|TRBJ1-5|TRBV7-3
TGTGCCAGCACCCAAGGGGGACCTCGCCCTCAGCCCCAGCATTTT
CASTQGGPRPQPQHF
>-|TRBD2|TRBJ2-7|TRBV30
TGTGCCTGGAGTCCTATTAGCGGGAGGGCCATCGAGCAGTACTTC
CAWSPISGRAIEQYF
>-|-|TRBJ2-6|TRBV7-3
TGTGCCAGCAGCCTAAACAGGCGGGGGGCCAACGTCCTGACTTTC
CASSLNRRGANVLTF
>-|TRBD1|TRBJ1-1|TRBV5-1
TGCGCCAGCAGCGCCAGACAGGGAGTGAACACTGAAGCTTTCTTT
CASSARQGVNTEAFF
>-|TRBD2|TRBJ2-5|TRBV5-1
TGCGCCAGCAGCTTGGGGACTAGCGGCTTAGAGACCCAGTACTTC
CASSLGTSGLETQYF
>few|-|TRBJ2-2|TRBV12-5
TGTGCTAGTGGTTCCACAACGAACACCGGGGAGCTGTTTTTT
CASGSTTNTGELFF
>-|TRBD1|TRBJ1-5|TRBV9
TGTGCCAGCAGTAAGACAGGGGTTTGGAATCAGCCCCAGCATTTT
CASSKTGVWNQPQHF
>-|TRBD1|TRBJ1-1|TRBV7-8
TGTGCCAGCAGCCCCCGTCCCGGGACAGGGGGGAACACTGAAGCTTTCTTT
CASSPRPGTGGNTEAFF
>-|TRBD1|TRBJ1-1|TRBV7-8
TGTGCCAGCAGCGACGAGGGACAGACGGAAGCTTTCTTT
CASSDEGQTEAFF
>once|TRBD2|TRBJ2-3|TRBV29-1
TGCAGCGTTGAAGATAGACTAGCGGGAGGGCCGGGAGGTACGCAGTATTTT
CSVEDRLAGGPGGTQYF
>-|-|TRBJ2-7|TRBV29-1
TGCAGCGTTGCTGGGGGGATTCGCGAGCAGTACTTC
CSVAGGIREQYF
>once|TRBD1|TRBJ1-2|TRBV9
TGTGCCAGCAGCCCAGGGGGAGGAGGGTCTGGCTACACCTTC
CASSPGGGGSGYTF
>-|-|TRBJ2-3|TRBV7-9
TGTGCCAGCAGCTTAGGACAGACTAGCACAGATACGCAGTATTTT
CASSLGQTSTDTQYF
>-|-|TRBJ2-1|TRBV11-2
TGTGCCAGCAGCCCCCCCCCATCCAATGAGCAGTTCTTC
CASSPPPSNEQFF
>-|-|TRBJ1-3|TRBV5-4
TGTGCCAGCAGCTTGAACACAGCACTTAACGGAAACACCATATATTTT
CASSLNTALNGNTIYF
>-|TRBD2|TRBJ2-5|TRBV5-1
TGCGCCAGCAGCCCGAGGACTAGCGGGTCGGAGACCCAGTACTTC
CASSPRTSGSETQYF
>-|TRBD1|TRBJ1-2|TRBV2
TGTGCCAGCAGTTCCGGGGTTACAGGGGATAACTATGGCTACACCTTC
CASSSGVTGDNYGYTF
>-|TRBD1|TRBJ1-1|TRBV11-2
TGTGCCAGCAGCTTAGGGACAGGGCTCCCTGAAGCTTTCTTT
CASSLGTGLPEAFF